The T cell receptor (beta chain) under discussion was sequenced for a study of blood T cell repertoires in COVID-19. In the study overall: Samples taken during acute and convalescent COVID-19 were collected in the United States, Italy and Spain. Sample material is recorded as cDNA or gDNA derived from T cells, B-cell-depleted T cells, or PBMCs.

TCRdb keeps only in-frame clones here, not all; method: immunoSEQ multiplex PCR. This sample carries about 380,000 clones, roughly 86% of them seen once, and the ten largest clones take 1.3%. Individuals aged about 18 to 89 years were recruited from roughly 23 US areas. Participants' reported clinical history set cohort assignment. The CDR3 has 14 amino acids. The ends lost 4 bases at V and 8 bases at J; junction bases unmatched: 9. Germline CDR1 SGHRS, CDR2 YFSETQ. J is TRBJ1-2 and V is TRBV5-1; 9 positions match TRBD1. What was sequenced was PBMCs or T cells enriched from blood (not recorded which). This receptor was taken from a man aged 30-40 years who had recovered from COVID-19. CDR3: CASSTGQGLEGYTF. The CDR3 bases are TGCGCCAGCAGCACCGGACAGGGGCTAGAAGGCTACACCTTC.